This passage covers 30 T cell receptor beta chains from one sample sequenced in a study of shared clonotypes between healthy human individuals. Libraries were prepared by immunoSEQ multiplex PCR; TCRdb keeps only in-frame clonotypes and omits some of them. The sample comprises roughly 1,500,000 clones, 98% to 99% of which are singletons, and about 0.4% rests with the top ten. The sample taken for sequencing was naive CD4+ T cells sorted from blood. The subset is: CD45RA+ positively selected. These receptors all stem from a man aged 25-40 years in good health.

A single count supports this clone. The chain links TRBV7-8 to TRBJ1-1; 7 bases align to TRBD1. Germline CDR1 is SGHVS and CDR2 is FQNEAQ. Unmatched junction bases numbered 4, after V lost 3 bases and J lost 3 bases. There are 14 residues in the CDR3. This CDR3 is CASSFGTAHTEAFF. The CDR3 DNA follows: TGTGCCAGCAGCTTCGGGACAGCCCACACTGAAGCTTTCTTT.

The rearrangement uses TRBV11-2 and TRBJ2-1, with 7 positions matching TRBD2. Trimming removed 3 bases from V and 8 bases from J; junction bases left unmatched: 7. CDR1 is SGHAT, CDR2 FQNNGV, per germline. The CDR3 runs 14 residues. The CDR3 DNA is TGTGCCAGCAGCTTGAGGACTAGATCCGATGAGCAGTTCTTC. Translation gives CASSLRTRSDEQFF.

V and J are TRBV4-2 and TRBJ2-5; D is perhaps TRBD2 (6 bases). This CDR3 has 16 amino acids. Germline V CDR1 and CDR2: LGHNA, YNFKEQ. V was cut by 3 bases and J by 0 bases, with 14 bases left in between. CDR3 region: CASSQRAGLYQETQYF. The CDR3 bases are TGTGCCAGCAGCCAGAGAGCGGGCTTGTACCAAGAGACCCAGTACTTC.

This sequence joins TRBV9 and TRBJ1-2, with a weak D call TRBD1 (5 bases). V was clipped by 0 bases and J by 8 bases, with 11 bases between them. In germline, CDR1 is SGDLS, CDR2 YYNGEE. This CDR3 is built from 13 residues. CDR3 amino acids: CASSVALGVGYTF. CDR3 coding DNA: TGTGCCAGCAGCGTAGCTTTAGGGGTCGGCTACACCTTC.

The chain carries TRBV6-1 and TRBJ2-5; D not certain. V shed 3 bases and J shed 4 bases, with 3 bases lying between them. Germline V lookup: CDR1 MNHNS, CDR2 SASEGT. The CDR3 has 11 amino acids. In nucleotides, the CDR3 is TGTGCCAGCAGTGAGATAGAGACCCAGTACTTC. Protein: CASSEIETQYF.

The CDR3 coding sequence is TGTGCCAGCAGCTTAGGTCTGGGGGCGGAAGGCTACGAGCAGTACTTC. It codes for CASSLGLGAEGYEQYF. The chain couples TRBV7-2 to TRBJ2-7, with D tentatively TRBD1 (6 bases). V lost 1 base and J 3 bases, leaving 16 bases between the germline ends. This CDR3 spans 16 amino acids. The V gene's germline CDR1 is SGHTA and CDR2 FQGNSA. Filled out from reference TRBV7-2 and TRBJ2-7, the complete variable domain reads GAGVSQSPSNKVTEKGKDVELRCDPISGHTALYWYRQSLGQGLEFLIYFQGNSAPDKSGLPSDRFSAERTGGSVSTLTIQRTQQEDSAVYLCASSLGLGAEGYEQYFGPGTRLTVT.

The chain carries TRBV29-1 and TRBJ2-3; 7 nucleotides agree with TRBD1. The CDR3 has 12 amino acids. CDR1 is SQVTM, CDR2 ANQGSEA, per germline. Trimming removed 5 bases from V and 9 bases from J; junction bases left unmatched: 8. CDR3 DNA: TGCAGCGTTCTAACAGGGGTGCGAACGCAGTATTTT. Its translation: CSVLTGVRTQYF.

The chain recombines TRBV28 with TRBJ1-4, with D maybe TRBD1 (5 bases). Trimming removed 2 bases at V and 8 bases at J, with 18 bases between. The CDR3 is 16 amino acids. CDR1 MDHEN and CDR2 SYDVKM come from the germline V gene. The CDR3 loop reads CASSLVARGGREKLFF. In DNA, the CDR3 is TGTGCCAGCAGTTTAGTTGCTAGGGGCGGTCGGGAAAAACTGTTTTTT.

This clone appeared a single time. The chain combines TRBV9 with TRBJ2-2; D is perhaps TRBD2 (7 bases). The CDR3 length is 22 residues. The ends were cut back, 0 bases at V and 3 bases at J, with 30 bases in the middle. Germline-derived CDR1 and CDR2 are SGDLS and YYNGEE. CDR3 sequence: CASSVEPPILAGASWYTGELFF. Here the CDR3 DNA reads TGTGCCAGCAGCGTAGAACCTCCCATCCTGGCGGGGGCTAGTTGGTACACCGGGGAGCTGTTTTTT.

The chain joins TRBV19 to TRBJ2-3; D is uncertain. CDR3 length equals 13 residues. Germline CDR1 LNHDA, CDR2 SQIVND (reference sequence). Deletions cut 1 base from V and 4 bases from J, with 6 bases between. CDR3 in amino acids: CASSIVRSDTQYF. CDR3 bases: TGTGCCAGTAGTATAGTGAGGTCAGATACGCAGTATTTT.

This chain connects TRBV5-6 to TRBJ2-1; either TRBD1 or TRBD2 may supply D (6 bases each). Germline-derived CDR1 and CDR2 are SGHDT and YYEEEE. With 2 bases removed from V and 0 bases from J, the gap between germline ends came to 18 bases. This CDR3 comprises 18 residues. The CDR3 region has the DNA TGTGCCAGCAGCTTTCGGGGGCTTCCAGGGCACTCCTACAATGAGCAGTTCTTC. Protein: CASSFRGLPGHSYNEQFF.

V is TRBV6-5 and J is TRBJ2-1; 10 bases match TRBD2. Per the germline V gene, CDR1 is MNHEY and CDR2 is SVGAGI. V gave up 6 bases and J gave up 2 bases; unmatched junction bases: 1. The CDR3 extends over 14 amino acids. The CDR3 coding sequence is TGTGCCAGCAGACTAGCGGGGCCCTACAATGAGCAGTTCTTC. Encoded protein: CASRLAGPYNEQFF.

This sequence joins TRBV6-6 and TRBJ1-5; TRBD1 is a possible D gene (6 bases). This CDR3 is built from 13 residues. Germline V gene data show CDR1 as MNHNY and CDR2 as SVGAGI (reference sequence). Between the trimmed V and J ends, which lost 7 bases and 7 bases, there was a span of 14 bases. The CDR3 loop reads CASTKGDPQPQHF. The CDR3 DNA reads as TGTGCCAGCACAAAGGGGGATCCCCAGCCCCAGCATTTT.

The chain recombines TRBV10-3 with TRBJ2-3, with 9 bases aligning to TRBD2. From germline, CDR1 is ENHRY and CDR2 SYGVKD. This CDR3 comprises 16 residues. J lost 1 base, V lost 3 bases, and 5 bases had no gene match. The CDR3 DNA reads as TGTGCCATCAGTGAACGTAGCGGGAGTCGCACAGATACGCAGTATTTT. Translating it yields CAISERSGSRTDTQYF.

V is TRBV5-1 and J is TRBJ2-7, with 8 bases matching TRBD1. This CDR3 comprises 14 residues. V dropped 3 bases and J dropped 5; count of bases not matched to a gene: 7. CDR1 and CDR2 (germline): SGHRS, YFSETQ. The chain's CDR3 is CASSSRGPSDEQYF. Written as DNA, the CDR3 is TGCGCCAGCAGCTCCAGGGGGCCGAGCGACGAGCAGTACTTC.

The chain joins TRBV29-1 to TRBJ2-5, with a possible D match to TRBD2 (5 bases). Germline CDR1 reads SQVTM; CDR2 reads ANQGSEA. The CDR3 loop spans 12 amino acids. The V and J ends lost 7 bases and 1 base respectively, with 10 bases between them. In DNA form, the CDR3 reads TGCAGCGGATTGAGCGGCCAAGAGACCCAGTACTTC. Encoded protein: CSGLSGQETQYF. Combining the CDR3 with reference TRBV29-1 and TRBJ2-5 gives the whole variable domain SAVISQKPSRDICQRGTSLTIQCQVDSQVTMMFWYRQQPGQSLTLIATANQGSEATYESGFVIDKFPISRPNLTFSTLTVSNMSPEDSSIYLCSGLSGQETQYFGPGTRLLVL.

For the CDR3, the DNA is TGTGCCAGCAGCTTAGCTTCTGGGACAGGGCAAGAGACCCAGTACTTC. Translated: CASSLASGTGQETQYF. The chain is built from TRBV7-9 and TRBJ2-5; 9 bases align to TRBD1. Germline V gene lookup returns CDR1 SEHNR and CDR2 FQNEAQ (reference sequence). V was clipped by 0 bases and J by 2 bases; unmatched bases: 4. The CDR3 has 16 amino acids.

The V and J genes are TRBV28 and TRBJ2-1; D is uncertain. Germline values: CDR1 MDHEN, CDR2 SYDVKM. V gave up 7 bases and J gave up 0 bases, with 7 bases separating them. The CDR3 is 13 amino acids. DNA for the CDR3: TGTGCCAGCATATCAAGCTCCTACAATGAGCAGTTCTTC. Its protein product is CASISSSYNEQFF. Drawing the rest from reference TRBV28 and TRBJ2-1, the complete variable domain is DVKVTQSSRYLVKRTGEKVFLECVQDMDHENMFWYRQDPGLGLRLIYFSYDVKMKEKGDIPEGYSVSREKKERFSLILESASTNQTSMYLCASISSSYNEQFFGPGTRLTVL.

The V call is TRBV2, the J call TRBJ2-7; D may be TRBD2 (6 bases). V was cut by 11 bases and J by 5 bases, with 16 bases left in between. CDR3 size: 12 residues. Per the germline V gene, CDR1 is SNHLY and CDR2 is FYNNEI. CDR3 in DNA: TGTGCCGGATCTACGTGGGGGGACGAGCAGTACTTC. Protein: CAGSTWGDEQYF.

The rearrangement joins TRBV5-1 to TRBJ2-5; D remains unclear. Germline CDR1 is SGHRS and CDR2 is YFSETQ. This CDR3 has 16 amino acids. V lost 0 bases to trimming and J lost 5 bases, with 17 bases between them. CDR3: CASSLAVGSFGETQYF. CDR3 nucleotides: TGCGCCAGCAGCTTGGCCGTCGGAAGTTTCGGGGAGACCCAGTACTTC.

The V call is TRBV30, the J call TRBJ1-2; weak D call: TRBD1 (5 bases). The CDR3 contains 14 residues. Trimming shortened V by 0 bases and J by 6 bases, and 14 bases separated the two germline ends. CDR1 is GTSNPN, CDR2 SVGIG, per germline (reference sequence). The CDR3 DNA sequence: TGTGCCTGGAGTGTGACTCGGGGGTCCGATGGCTACACCTTC. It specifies CAWSVTRGSDGYTF.

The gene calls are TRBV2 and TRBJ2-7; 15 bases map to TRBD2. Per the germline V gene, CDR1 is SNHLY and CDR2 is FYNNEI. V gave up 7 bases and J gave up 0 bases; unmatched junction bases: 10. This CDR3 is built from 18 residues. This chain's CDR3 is CASMIGLAGGPSSYEQYF. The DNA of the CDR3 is TGTGCCAGCATGATCGGACTAGCGGGAGGGCCAAGCTCCTACGAGCAGTACTTC.

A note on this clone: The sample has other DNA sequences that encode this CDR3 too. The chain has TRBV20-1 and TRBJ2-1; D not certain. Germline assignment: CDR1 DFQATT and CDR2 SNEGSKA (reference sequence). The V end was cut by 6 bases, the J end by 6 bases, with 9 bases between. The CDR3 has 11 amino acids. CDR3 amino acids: CSATPLNEQFF. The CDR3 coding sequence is TGCAGTGCAACCCCCCTCAATGAGCAGTTCTTC.

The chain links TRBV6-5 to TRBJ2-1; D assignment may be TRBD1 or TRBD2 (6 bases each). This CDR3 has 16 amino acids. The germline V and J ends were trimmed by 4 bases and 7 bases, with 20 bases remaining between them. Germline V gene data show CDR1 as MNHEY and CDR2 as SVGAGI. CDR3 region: CASSSIPGASGNEQFF. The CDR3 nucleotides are TGTGCCAGCAGTTCGATCCCGGGGGCTAGTGGAAATGAGCAGTTCTTC.

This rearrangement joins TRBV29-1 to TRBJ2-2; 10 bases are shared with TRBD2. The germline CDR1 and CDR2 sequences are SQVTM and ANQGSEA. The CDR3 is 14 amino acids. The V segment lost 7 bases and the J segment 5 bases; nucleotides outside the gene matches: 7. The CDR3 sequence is CSAGRAGGTGELFF. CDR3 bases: TGCAGCGCCGGACGAGCGGGAGGGACCGGGGAGCTGTTTTTT.

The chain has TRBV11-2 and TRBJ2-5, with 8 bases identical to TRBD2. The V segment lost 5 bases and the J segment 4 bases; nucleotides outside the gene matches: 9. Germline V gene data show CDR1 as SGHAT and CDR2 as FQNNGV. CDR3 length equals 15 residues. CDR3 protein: CASSPFSGRGETQYF. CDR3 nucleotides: TGTGCCAGCAGCCCCTTCTCCGGGAGGGGAGAGACCCAGTACTTC.

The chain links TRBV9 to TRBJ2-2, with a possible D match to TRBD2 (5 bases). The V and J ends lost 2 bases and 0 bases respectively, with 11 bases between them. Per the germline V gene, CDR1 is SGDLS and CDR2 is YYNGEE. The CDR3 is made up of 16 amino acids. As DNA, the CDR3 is TGTGCCAGCAGCGTTCTGGACGGGACGAACACCGGGGAGCTGTTTTTT. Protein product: CASSVLDGTNTGELFF.

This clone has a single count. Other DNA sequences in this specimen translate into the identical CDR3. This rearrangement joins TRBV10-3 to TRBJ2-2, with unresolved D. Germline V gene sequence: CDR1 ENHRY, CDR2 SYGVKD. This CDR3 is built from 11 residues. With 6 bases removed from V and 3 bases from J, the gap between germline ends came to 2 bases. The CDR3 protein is CAIRDTGELFF. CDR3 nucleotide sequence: TGTGCCATCAGAGACACCGGGGAGCTGTTTTTT.

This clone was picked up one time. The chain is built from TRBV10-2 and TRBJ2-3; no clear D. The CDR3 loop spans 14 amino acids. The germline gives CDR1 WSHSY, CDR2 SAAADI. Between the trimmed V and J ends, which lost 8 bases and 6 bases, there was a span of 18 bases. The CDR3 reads CASANIGKGDTQYF. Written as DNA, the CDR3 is TGCGCCAGCGCTAACATAGGAAAAGGCGATACGCAGTATTTT.

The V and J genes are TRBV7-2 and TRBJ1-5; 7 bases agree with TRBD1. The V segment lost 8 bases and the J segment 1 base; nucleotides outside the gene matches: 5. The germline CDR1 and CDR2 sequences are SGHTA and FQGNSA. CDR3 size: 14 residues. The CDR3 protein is CASGWGQSNQPQHF. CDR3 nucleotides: TGTGCCAGCGGCTGGGGACAGAGCAATCAGCCCCAGCATTTT.